This T cell receptor (beta chain) came from a study of blood T cell repertoires in COVID-19. Study context: PBMCs, B-cell-depleted T cells, or T cells provided the cDNA or gDNA that made up the material.

TCRdb keeps only in-frame clones here, not all; method: immunoSEQ multiplex PCR. The data contain under 300,000 clones, 75% to 95% of them singletons. CDR1 MNHEY and CDR2 SMNVEV come from the germline V gene (reference sequence). The CDR3 is 17 residues long. V dropped 4 bases and J dropped 5; count of bases not matched to a gene: 9. The source is a woman in her late teens or twenties who had recovered from COVID-19. The source material was PBMCs or T cells enriched from blood (not recorded which). The chain couples TRBV27 to TRBJ2-3; 13 nucleotides agree with TRBD2. The CDR3 sequence is CASSSSLAGGLVDTQYF. The DNA for the CDR3 is TGTGCCAGCAGTTCCTCACTAGCGGGAGGGCTCGTAGATACGCAGTATTTT.